These T cell receptor beta chains were read from a single sample in a study of cytomegalovirus exposure and HLA in healthy donors. This table comes from immunoSEQ multiplex PCR, and its TCRdb copy is limited to in-frame clones, with some not included. Seen here are approximately 170,000 clones, over 70% observed once, and the top ten hold 1.6%. Sequencing was done on a sample of PBMCs. The receptors were gathered from a woman between 18 and 29 years old in good health and CMV-seronegative. Each CDR3 is given with its conserved first and last residue. Each record gives: V gene, D gene, J gene, clone size, CDR3 DNA, CDR3 protein. D genes are given only for firm matches. Clone sizes are given selectively: once, few, many, or a class where the clone is expanded.

>TRBV5-8|-|TRBJ2-5|-
TGTGCCAGCAGCCTAATGATGTTGAAGTACTTC
CASSLMMLKYF
>TRBV29-1|TRBD1|TRBJ2-7|-
TGCAGCGTCGAAAAGACAGGGGGTAACTACGAGCAGTACTTC
CSVEKTGGNYEQYF
>TRBV2|TRBD2|TRBJ2-5|-
TGTGCCAGCAGTGAAAGAGCGGGAGGATCGGGAGAGACCCAGTACTTC
CASSERAGGSGETQYF
>TRBV6-1|-|TRBJ1-6|-
TGTGCCAGCAGAGCGGACGGTTCACCCCTCCACTTT
CASRADGSPLHF
>TRBV4-1|-|TRBJ1-4|-
TGCGCCAGCAGCGACGCGGCTACCGCAACTAATGAAAAACTGTTTTTT
CASSDAATATNEKLFF
>TRBV11-2|-|TRBJ1-1|-
TGTGCCAGCAGCTTAGTTTTGGTCGGTAACACTGAAGCTTTCTTT
CASSLVLVGNTEAFF
>TRBV9|-|TRBJ1-1|once
TGTGCCAGCAGCGCCCCGGGGTACACTGAAGCTTTCTTT
CASSAPGYTEAFF
>TRBV29-1|TRBD1|TRBJ1-2|-
TGCAGCGGGGGGACAGGGGATTATCGTGGCTACACCTTC
CSGGTGDYRGYTF
>TRBV18|TRBD2|TRBJ2-7|-
TGTGCCAGCTCACCACGTATAGGACTAGCCTACGAGCAGTACTTC
CASSPRIGLAYEQYF
>TRBV5-6|-|TRBJ1-2|-
TGTGCCAGCAGCACCGACGGACGGGGGGGCTACACCTTC
CASSTDGRGGYTF
>TRBV10-3|-|TRBJ1-1|-
TGTGCCATCAGTCGGGACACCTCCCGCACTGAAGCTTTCTTT
CAISRDTSRTEAFF
>TRBV7-3|-|TRBJ1-5|few
TGTGCCAGCAGCTTACCACAATTATATAGCAATCAGCCCCAGCATTTT
CASSLPQLYSNQPQHF
>TRBV11-2|TRBD2|TRBJ2-1|few
TGTGCCAGCAGGCCCCGGGGCGGGAGGTCCTACAATGAGCAGTTCTTC
CASRPRGGRSYNEQFF
>TRBV4-2|-|TRBJ1-4|-
TGTGCCAGCAGCCAAAATCAGGGTGCTGAAAAACTGTTTTTT
CASSQNQGAEKLFF
>TRBV6-1|-|TRBJ2-1|-
TGTGCCAGCATCCTCGGGGTAGGCTCCTGGAATGAGCAGTTCTTC
CASILGVGSWNEQFF
>TRBV11-2|TRBD2|TRBJ2-1|-
TGTGCCAGCAGCTCAGGGACTAGCATTGGTGAGCAGTTCTTC
CASSSGTSIGEQFF
>TRBV4-1|-|TRBJ2-7|-
TGCGCCAGCAGCCAGAGGGAGGCCTACGAGCAGTACTTC
CASSQREAYEQYF
>TRBV28|TRBD1|TRBJ1-2|once
TGTGCCAGCTATAAACAGGGACAGGCGGCGTCGGATGGCTACACCTTC
CASYKQGQAASDGYTF
>TRBV28|TRBD1|TRBJ2-7|-
TGTGCCAGCGTAACAGGGGGTACCGAGGTCCACGAGCAGTACTTC
CASVTGGTEVHEQYF
>TRBV2|-|TRBJ1-1|-
TGTGCCAGCATTGAAGATCGTCGGGGGGCTTTCTTT
CASIEDRRGAFF
>TRBV28|-|TRBJ1-5|few
TGTGCCACCTACCGGTGGAGTTCGATGGATCAGCCCCAGCATTTT
CATYRWSSMDQPQHF
>TRBV6-5|TRBD2|TRBJ2-3|few
TGTGCCAGCAGTTACGCGACTAGCCCCCCAGATACGCAGTATTTT
CASSYATSPPDTQYF